The present T cell receptor beta chain was sequenced within a study of T cells in localized non-small cell lung cancer. General study points: An association was observed between higher blood T cell density and longer overall survival. Tumor showed lower T cell clonality than uninvolved adjacent lung, where it was highest. Sequencing covered just one tumor region, so heterogeneity cannot be ruled out. A median of around 57 clones ranked among the top 100 in tumor appeared in adjacent lung.

About this clone itself: Its target is not known.

TCRdb keeps only in-frame clones here, not all; method: immunoSEQ multiplex PCR. The sample has some 1,600 clones, roughly 20% seen once; the top ten hold roughly 20%. This specimen consisted of normal lung tissue next to the tumor, obtained before any cancer treatment. The TCR originated in a male donor older than 55 with stage III squamous cell lung carcinoma.

CDR3 in DNA: TGCGCCAGCAGCTTCCCGGGACAGGGGTCAGATACGCAGTATTTT. The encoded protein is CASSFPGQGSDTQYF. The chain employs TRBV23-1 and TRBJ2-3, with 10 bases fitting TRBD1. TRBV23-1 is labeled an ORF, and its function is uncertain. With V trimmed by 6 bases and J by 4 bases, 7 bases remained unmatched. The CDR3 extends over 15 amino acids.